A selection of T cell receptor beta chains follows, all from one sample in a study of cytomegalovirus exposure and HLA in healthy donors. Libraries were prepared by immunoSEQ multiplex PCR; TCRdb keeps only in-frame clonotypes and omits some of them. The table shows 150,000 to 200,000 clones, with over 80% occurring only once. Material for sequencing was PBMCs. The origin of the receptors is a man in his fifties in good health and CMV-seronegative. Both conserved end residues are trimmed from each CDR3. Only some rows state a clone size, as once, few, many or a class for expanded clones.

v_gene: TRBV19; j_gene: TRBJ2-5; abundance: few; CDR3aa: ASSSQSGRPQETQY
v_gene: TRBV28; j_gene: TRBJ2-4; abundance: NA; CDR3aa: ASSWDSSVAKNIQY
v_gene: TRBV7-9; j_gene: TRBJ2-7; abundance: NA; CDR3aa: ASSSFPQDSYEQY
v_gene: TRBV18; j_gene: TRBJ1-5; abundance: NA; CDR3aa: ASSPPGLMEGQPQH
v_gene: TRBV7-2; j_gene: TRBJ1-1; abundance: once; CDR3aa: ASSLETRTEAF
v_gene: TRBV28; j_gene: TRBJ1-2; abundance: NA; CDR3aa: ASSTPGGDYGYT
v_gene: TRBV27; j_gene: TRBJ2-7; abundance: NA; CDR3aa: ASSPTGGREQY
v_gene: TRBV7-2; j_gene: TRBJ1-2; abundance: NA; CDR3aa: ASTLGVGGSYGYT
v_gene: TRBV28; j_gene: TRBJ1-1; abundance: few; CDR3aa: ATLVKFGTEAF
v_gene: TRBV25-1; j_gene: TRBJ2-3; abundance: NA; CDR3aa: ASSETGVHTDTQY
v_gene: TRBV9; j_gene: TRBJ2-2; abundance: NA; CDR3aa: ASSGKSGITGELF
v_gene: TRBV5-1; j_gene: TRBJ1-2; abundance: NA; CDR3aa: ASSWNRDRDGYT
v_gene: TRBV6-5; j_gene: TRBJ2-1; abundance: NA; CDR3aa: ASKRRGLYNEQF
v_gene: TRBV6-5; j_gene: TRBJ2-7; abundance: NA; CDR3aa: ASSFSGSYEQY
v_gene: TRBV6-5; j_gene: TRBJ1-3; abundance: NA; CDR3aa: ASSLSSGVSGNTIY
v_gene: TRBV4-3; j_gene: TRBJ2-7; abundance: NA; CDR3aa: ASSHDLGLAAYEQY